This TCR beta chain was sequenced for a study of beta chain features in type 1 diabetes. Looking at the study overall: Patients looked much like healthy donors when it came to age, gender and cell yields. Findings and limits, study-wide: Here, the possible influence of HLA type (on TCRB rearrangement) remained unresolved. A cDNA-based sequencing approach could over-represent cells with high TCR expression.

This clone was observed a few times. The antigen is not known. Germline V gene data show CDR1 as SNHLY and CDR2 as FYNNEI. The CDR3 spans 13 residues. The ends were cut back, 4 bases at V and 3 bases at J, with 9 bases in the middle. The sequenced template was cDNA made from the entire isolated RNA. Method: immunoSEQ multiplex PCR; TCRdb's copy keeps in-frame clones and lacks some. The repertoire holds 330,000 or so clones, with around a fifth as singletons. This TCR was recovered from a young woman in good health. This rearrangement joins TRBV2 to TRBJ1-2; possibly TRBD1 for D (5 bases). The material sequenced was naive CD4+ T cells from blood. CDR3 sequence reads: CASSAGDDYGYTF. CDR3 coding DNA: TGTGCCAGCAGTGCGGGGGACGACTATGGCTACACCTTC.